The source of this TCR beta chain is a study of cytomegalovirus exposure and HLA in healthy donors. Study information: In a previous analysis, 95 million to 130 million unique TCR beta sequences were found from 150 million to 200 million T cells. Overall study findings and caveats: Later analysis identified about 17,000 TCR beta sequences associated with HLA alleles, using a false discovery rate threshold of 0.05. Highly shared variants forming one cluster were likely a sequencing artifact.

A remark on this clone: Its antigen is currently unknown.

V was shortened by 2 bases and J by 5 bases, with 10 bases between the two germline ends. CDR3 length: 13 residues. Per germline, CDR1 SGHRS and CDR2 YFSETQ. 60 Vbeta and 13 Jbeta primers were used in PCR. Libraries were prepared by immunoSEQ multiplex PCR; TCRdb keeps only in-frame clonotypes and omits some of them. Of tens of thousands of clones listed, around 80% were seen once; the top ten hold 4% to 5.5%. Donors had nominal health at sampling but likely had unrecorded immune exposures. This rearrangement joins TRBV5-1 to TRBJ1-1; tentative D call: TRBD1 (5 bases). This clonotype originated in a male donor in good health and CMV-seropositive. Material for sequencing was PBMCs. This CDR3 reads CASSLQVWTEAFF. The CDR3 DNA is TGCGCCAGCAGCTTACAGGTCTGGACTGAAGCTTTCTTT.